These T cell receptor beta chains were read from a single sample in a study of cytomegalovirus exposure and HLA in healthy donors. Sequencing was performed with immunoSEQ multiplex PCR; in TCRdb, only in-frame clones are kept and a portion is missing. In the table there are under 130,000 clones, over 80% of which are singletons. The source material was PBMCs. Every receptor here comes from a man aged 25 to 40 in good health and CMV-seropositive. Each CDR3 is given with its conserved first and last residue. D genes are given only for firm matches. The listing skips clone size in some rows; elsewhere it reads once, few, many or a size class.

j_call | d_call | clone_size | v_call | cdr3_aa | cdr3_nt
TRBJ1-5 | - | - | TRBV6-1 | CASSDAQALSNQPQHF | TGTGCCAGCAGTGACGCGCAAGCTCTTAGCAATCAGCCCCAGCATTTT
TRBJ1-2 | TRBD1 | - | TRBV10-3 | CAIRGQGGFYGYTF | TGTGCCATCAGGGGACAGGGAGGGTTCTATGGCTACACCTTC
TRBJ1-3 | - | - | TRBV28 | CASSLIGDTIYF | TGTGCCAGCAGTTTGATAGGGGACACCATATATTTT
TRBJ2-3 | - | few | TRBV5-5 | CASSSSGAAAPSTDTQYF | TGTGCCAGCAGCTCCAGTGGCGCGGCCGCGCCGAGCACAGATACGCAGTATTTT
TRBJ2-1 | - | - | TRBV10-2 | CASRLGGSSYNEQFF | TGCGCCAGCAGGCTGGGGGGAAGCTCCTACAATGAGCAGTTCTTC
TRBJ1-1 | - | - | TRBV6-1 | CASSEIRAGSQLWRLKNTEAFF | TGTGCCAGCAGTGAAATCAGGGCGGGGTCTCAACTATGGAGACTTAAGAACACTGAAGCTTTCTTT
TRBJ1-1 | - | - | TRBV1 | CTSSQDGGSNTEAFF | TGCACCAGCAGCCAAGATGGAGGGAGTAACACTGAAGCTTTCTTT
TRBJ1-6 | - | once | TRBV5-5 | CASSLGAQSPLHF | TGTGCCAGCAGTTTGGGGGCACAGTCACCCCTCCACTTT
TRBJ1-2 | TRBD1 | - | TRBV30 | CAWSEQGAVDGYTF | TGTGCCTGGAGTGAACAGGGGGCGGTTGATGGCTACACCTTC
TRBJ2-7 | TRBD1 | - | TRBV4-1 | CASSPGQPYEQYF | TGCGCCAGCAGTCCGGGACAGCCTTACGAGCAGTACTTC
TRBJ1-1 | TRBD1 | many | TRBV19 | CASSLRQGNTEAFF | TGTGCCAGTAGTCTCAGACAGGGAAACACTGAAGCTTTCTTT
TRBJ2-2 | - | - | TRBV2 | CASSEVPSGELFF | TGTGCCAGCAGTGAAGTTCCCAGCGGGGAGCTGTTTTTT
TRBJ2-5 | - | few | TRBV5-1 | CASTPGVQETQYF | TGCGCCAGCACCCCGGGGGTCCAAGAGACCCAGTACTTC
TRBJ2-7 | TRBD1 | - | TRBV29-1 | CSVEDRESYEQYF | TGCAGCGTTGAGGACAGGGAGTCCTACGAGCAGTACTTC
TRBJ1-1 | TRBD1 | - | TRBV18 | CASSWGQGAMNTEAFF | TGTGCCAGCTCATGGGGACAGGGGGCAATGAACACTGAAGCTTTCTTT
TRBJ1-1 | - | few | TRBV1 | CTSSRTGSTEAFF | TGCACCAGCAGCCGAACAGGGTCCACTGAAGCTTTCTTT
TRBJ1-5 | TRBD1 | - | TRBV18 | CASSPMDRSNQPQHF | TGTGCCAGCTCACCAATGGACAGGAGCAATCAGCCCCAGCATTTT
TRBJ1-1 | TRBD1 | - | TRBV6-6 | CASSYAVDRPNTEAFF | TGTGCCAGCAGTTACGCCGTGGACAGGCCGAACACTGAAGCTTTCTTT
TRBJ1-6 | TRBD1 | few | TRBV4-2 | CASSHPGQAYNSPLHF | TGTGCCAGCAGCCACCCGGGACAGGCATATAATTCACCCCTCCACTTT
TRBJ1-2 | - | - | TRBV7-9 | CASSFQQGDGYTF | TGTGCCAGCAGCTTTCAACAGGGTGATGGCTACACCTTC
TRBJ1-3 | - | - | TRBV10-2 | CASSETYPTGSGNTIYF | TGCGCCAGCAGTGAGACTTACCCGACAGGCTCTGGAAACACCATATATTTT
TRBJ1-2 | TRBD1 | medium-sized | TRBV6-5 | CASSRTGPAGYTF | TGTGCCAGCAGTCGGACAGGGCCGGCTGGCTACACCTTC
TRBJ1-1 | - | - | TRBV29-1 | CSVEDWGGRMVTEAFF | TGCAGCGTTGAAGATTGGGGGGGGAGGATGGTCACTGAAGCTTTCTTT
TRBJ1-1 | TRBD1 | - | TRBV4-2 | CASSRPDRGTEAFF | TGTGCCAGCAGCCGCCCGGACAGGGGAACTGAAGCTTTCTTT
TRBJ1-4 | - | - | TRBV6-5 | CASAGDRNEKLFF | TGTGCCAGCGCGGGAGACCGTAATGAAAAACTGTTTTTT
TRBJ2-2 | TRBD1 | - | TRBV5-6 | CASSWGTGELSGELFF | TGTGCCAGCAGCTGGGGGACAGGGGAATTATCCGGGGAGCTGTTTTTT
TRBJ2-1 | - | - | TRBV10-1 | CASSAGTNHNEQFF | TGCGCCAGCAGTGCCGGGACAAACCACAATGAGCAGTTCTTC
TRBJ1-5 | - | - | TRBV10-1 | CASSESGQGNQPQHF | TGCGCCAGCAGTGAGTCGGGGCAGGGTAATCAGCCCCAGCATTTT
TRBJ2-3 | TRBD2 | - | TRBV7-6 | CASSIGLARDTQYF | TGTGCCAGCAGCATCGGACTAGCTCGAGATACGCAGTATTTT
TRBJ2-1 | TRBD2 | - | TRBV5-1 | CASSYSGTSGNNEQFF | TGCGCCAGCAGCTACTCCGGGACTAGCGGGAACAATGAGCAGTTCTTC
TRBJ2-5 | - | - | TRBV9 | CASSVELAQETQYF | TGTGCCAGCAGCGTAGAACTAGCACAAGAGACCCAGTACTTC
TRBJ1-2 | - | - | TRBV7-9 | CASSFSYGYTF | TGTGCCAGCAGCTTCAGTTATGGCTACACCTTC
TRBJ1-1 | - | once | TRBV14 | CASSQDTNTEAFF | TGTGCCAGCAGCCAGGACACAAACACTGAAGCTTTCTTT
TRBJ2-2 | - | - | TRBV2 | CASSEARVGGGGELFF | TGTGCCAGCAGTGAAGCGCGTGTGGGGGGAGGCGGGGAGCTGTTTTTT
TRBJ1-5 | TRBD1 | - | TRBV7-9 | CASSLEQGAQHF | TGTGCCAGCAGCTTAGAGCAGGGGGCCCAGCATTTT
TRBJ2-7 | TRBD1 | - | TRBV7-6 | CASSLTGGTNEQYF | TGTGCCAGCAGCTTAACAGGGGGCACAAACGAGCAGTACTTC
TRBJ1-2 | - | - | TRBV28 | CASSPLQGPDYGYTF | TGTGCCAGCAGTCCCCTACAGGGACCCGACTATGGCTACACCTTC
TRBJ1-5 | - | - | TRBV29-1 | CSVQTQGVDGPQHF | TGCAGCGTCCAGACACAGGGAGTGGACGGGCCCCAGCATTTT
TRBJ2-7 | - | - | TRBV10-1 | CASPTGSYEQYF | TGCGCCAGCCCGACAGGTTCCTACGAGCAGTACTTC
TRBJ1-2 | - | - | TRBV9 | CASSPAFEGGYTF | TGTGCCAGCAGCCCCGCCTTTGAGGGTGGCTACACCTTC
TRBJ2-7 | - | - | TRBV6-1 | CASRFLVDEQYF | TGTGCCAGCAGATTCTTAGTTGACGAGCAGTACTTC
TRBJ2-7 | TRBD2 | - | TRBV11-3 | CASSPRLAVPYEQYF | TGTGCCAGCAGCCCCCGACTAGCGGTGCCCTACGAGCAGTACTTC
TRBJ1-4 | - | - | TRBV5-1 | CASSFGSPGANEKLFF | TGCGCCAGCAGCTTTGGCAGCCCCGGGGCTAATGAAAAACTGTTTTTT
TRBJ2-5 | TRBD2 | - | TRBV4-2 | CASSLTSSGLYQETQYF | TGTGCCAGCAGCCTAACCTCTAGCGGTTTGTACCAAGAGACCCAGTACTTC
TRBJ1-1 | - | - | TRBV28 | CASSQGVIATEAFF | TGTGCCAGCAGTCAAGGGGTTATTGCCACTGAAGCTTTCTTT
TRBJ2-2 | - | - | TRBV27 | CASSLGHLSVGLRGETTGELFF | TGTGCCAGCAGTTTAGGTCATCTATCGGTAGGGTTGCGGGGTGAGACCACCGGGGAGCTGTTTTTT